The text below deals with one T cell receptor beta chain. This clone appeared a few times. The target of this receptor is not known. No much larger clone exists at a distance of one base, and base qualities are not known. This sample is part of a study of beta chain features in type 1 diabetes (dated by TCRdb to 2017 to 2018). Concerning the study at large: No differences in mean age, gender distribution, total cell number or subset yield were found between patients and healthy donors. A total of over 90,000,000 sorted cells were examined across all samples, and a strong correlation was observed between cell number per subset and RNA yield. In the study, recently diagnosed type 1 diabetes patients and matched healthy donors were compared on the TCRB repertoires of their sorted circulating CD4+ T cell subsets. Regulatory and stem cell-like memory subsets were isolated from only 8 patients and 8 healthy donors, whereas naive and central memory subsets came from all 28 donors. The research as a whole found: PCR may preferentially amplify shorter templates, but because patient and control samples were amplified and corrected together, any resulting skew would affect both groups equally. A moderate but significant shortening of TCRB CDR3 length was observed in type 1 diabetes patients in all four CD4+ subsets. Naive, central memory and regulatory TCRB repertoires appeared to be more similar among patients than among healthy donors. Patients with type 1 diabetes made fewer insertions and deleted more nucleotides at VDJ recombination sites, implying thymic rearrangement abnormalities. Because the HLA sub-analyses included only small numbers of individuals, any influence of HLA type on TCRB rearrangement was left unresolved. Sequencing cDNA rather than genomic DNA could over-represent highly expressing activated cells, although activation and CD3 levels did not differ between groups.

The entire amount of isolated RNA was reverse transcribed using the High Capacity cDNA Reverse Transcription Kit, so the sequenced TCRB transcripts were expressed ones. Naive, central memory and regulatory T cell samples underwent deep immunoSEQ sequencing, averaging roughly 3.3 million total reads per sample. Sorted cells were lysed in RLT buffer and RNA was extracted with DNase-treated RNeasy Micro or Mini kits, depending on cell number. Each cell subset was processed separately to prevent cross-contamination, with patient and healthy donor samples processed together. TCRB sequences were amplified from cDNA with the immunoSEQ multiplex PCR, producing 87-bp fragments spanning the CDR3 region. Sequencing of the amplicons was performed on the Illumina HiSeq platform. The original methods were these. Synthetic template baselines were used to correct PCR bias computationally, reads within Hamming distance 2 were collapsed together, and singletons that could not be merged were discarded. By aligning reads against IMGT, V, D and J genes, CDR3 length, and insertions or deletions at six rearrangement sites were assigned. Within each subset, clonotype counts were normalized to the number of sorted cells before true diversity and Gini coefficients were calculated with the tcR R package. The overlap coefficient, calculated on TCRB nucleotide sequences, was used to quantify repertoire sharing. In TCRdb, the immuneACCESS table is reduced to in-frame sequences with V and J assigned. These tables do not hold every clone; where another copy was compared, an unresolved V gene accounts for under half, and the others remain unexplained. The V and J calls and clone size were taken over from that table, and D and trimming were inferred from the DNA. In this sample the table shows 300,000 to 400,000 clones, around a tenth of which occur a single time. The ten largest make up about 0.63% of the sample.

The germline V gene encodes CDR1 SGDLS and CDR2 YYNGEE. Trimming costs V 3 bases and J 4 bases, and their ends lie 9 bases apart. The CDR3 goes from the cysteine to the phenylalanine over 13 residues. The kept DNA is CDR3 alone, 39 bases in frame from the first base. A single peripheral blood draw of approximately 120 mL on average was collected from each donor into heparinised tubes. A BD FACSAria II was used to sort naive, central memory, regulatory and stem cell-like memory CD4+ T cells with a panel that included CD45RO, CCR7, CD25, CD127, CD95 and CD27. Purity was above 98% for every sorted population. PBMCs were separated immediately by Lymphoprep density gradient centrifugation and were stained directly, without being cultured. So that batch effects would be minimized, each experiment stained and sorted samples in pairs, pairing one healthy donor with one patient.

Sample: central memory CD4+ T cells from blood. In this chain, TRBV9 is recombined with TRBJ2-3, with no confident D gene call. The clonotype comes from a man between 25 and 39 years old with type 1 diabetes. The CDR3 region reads CASSAYNADTQYF. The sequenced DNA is TGTGCCAGCAGCGCCTACAACGCAGATACGCAGTATTTT. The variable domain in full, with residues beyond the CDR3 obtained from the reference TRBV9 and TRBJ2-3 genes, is DSGVTQTPKHLITATGQRVTLRCSPRSGDLSVYWYQQSLDQGLQFLIQYYNGEERAKGNILERFSAQQFPDLHSELNLSSLELGDSALYFCASSAYNADTQYFGPGTRLTVL.